The 11 T cell receptor beta chains listed next were all sequenced from one sample in a study of cytomegalovirus exposure and HLA in healthy donors. The PCR employed 60 Vbeta primers together with 13 Jbeta primers. TCRdb's table, derived via immunoSEQ multiplex PCR, lists solely in-frame clones and lacks some. Of tens of thousands of clones in the sample, around two thirds are singletons; the top ten hold 4.9%. Input material: PBMCs. Receptors originate from a man aged 55 to 70 in good health and CMV-seropositive.

The genes are TRBV7-9 and TRBJ2-1; 12 bases fit TRBD2. This CDR3 comprises 18 residues. Germline V lookup: CDR1 SEHNR, CDR2 FQNEAQ (reference sequence). Trimming at V came to 5 bases and at J to 3 bases, leaving 11 bases not matched to a gene. The CDR3 coding sequence is TGTGCCAGCAGCCCCCCGCTGACTAGCGGGAGAATCTACAATGAGCAGTTCTTC. It yields the protein CASSPPLTSGRIYNEQFF.

This chain links TRBV27 with TRBJ1-6; 7 bases align to TRBD1. V lost 5 bases, J lost 9 bases, and 10 bases stayed unmatched. Per the germline V gene, CDR1 is MNHEY and CDR2 is SMNVEV (reference sequence). The CDR3 is made up of 15 amino acids. The CDR3 nucleotides are TGTGCCAGCAGTCCAGGGACAGTTATTTCTTCACCCCTCCACTTT. Amino acids: CASSPGTVISSPLHF.

The chain joins TRBV7-9 to TRBJ2-7; a possible D gene is TRBD1 (5 bases). The CDR3 contains 17 residues. The germline V gene encodes CDR1 SEHNR and CDR2 FQNEAQ (reference sequence). Between the trimmed V and J ends, which lost 2 bases and 5 bases, there was a span of 22 bases. In DNA form, the CDR3 reads TGTGCCAGCAGCTTAAGCTCGCGGCAGGGTAACATCAACGAGCAGTACTTC. Amino acid sequence: CASSLSSRQGNINEQYF.

The J gene is TRBJ2-3, the V gene TRBV7-6, with 9 bases that match TRBD2. The germline V gene encodes CDR1 SGHVS and CDR2 FNYEAQ. V was pared by 3 bases and J by 6 bases, with 10 bases of the junction left unmatched. This CDR3 spans 16 amino acids. CDR3 DNA sequence: TGTGCCAGCAGCTTGGGGCTAGCGGGATCCTGGGATACGCAGTATTTT. Protein sequence: CASSLGLAGSWDTQYF.

This clone was picked up a small number of times. Within the sample, other DNA sequences also encode this same CDR3. DNA of the CDR3: TGTGCCAGCTCACCAAAGTCAGGGGATCAGCCCCAGCATTTT. This translates into CASSPKSGDQPQHF. The V gene is TRBV18, the J gene TRBJ1-5, with D possibly being TRBD1 (6 bases). Germline CDR1 and CDR2: KGHSH and LQKENI. CDR3 length equals 14 residues. V was pared by 2 bases and J by 5 bases, with 10 bases between.

V usage is TRBV2 and J usage is TRBJ2-7; TRBD2 is a possible D gene (5 bases). Germline lookup yields CDR1 SNHLY and CDR2 FYNNEI. The CDR3 runs 13 residues. The germline V and J ends were trimmed by 5 bases and 3 bases, with 11 bases remaining between them. The chain's CDR3 is CASSRTTSYEQYF. The CDR3 coding sequence is TGTGCCAGCAGTCGTACTACTAGCTACGAGCAGTACTTC.

V gene TRBV2 combines with J gene TRBJ2-4, with 8 bases aligning to TRBD1. V was pared by 6 bases and J by 1 base, with 2 bases of the junction left unmatched. Germline V gene data show CDR1 as SNHLY and CDR2 as FYNNEI. This CDR3 is built from 14 residues. Here the CDR3 DNA reads TGTGCCAGCAGGGACAGGGAGGCCAAAAACATTCAGTACTTC. Its translation: CASRDREAKNIQYF.

This clone appeared a few times. The V gene is TRBV28, the J gene TRBJ2-1, with D possibly TRBD2 on 5 matching bases. The V end was cut by 10 bases, the J end by 9 bases, with 16 bases between. CDR3 length: 12 residues. Germline V gene lookup returns CDR1 MDHEN and CDR2 SYDVKM. The CDR3 sequence is CATESLDFEQFF. For the CDR3, the DNA is TGTGCCACCGAATCACTAGACTTTGAGCAGTTCTTC.

The J gene is TRBJ2-7, the V gene TRBV7-2; D not certain. This CDR3 contains 12 residues. V was trimmed by 3 bases and J by 9 bases, leaving 12 bases between them. CDR1 is SGHTA, CDR2 FQGNSA, per germline. CDR3 bases: TGTGCCAGCAGCTTCGGTAGGTCGGGGCAGTACTTC. Translation: CASSFGRSGQYF.

The chain joins TRBV29-1 to TRBJ1-1; D remains unclear. Germline loops: CDR1 SQVTM, CDR2 ANQGSEA. The ends were cut back, 4 bases at V and 2 bases at J, with 2 bases in the middle. The CDR3 contains 10 residues. CDR3 nucleotide sequence: TGCAGCGTTGCTAACACTGAAGCTTTCTTT. Its translation: CSVANTEAFF.

In its sample, this clone was seen a few times. The chain employs TRBV11-2 and TRBJ2-5, with 9 bases aligning to TRBD2. The J call may be incorrect, as the DNA end agrees better with TRBJ2-7. The length of the CDR3 is 12 residues. The germline V gene encodes CDR1 SGHAT and CDR2 FQNNGV. CDR3 sequence (DNA): TGTGCCAGCGCTAGCGGGACGCGCGAGCAGTACTTC. This sequence encodes CASASGTREQYF.